Following are 2 T cell receptor beta chains from one sample sequenced in a study of shared clonotypes between healthy human individuals. Libraries were prepared by immunoSEQ multiplex PCR; TCRdb keeps only in-frame clonotypes and omits some of them. Of hundreds of thousands of clones in the sample, under 80% were seen once. The sequenced sample was memory CD4+ T cells sorted from blood. Subset here: CD45RA-negative fraction. The receptor set was obtained from a woman aged 30 to 39 in good health.

Notes on this clone: This specimen includes other DNA sequences encoding the same CDR3. V is TRBV6-5 and J is TRBJ1-2; no clear D gene. V gave up 2 bases and J gave up 3 bases, with 10 bases separating them. The CDR3 is made up of 14 amino acids. From germline, CDR1 is MNHEY and CDR2 SVGAGI. The CDR3 protein is CASSYRGGDYGYTF. CDR3 coding DNA: TGTGCCAGCAGTTACAGAGGAGGCGACTATGGCTACACCTTC.

The rearrangement joins TRBV7-2 to TRBJ2-7, with TRBD2 identical over 10 bases. CDR1 is SGHTA, CDR2 FQGNSA, per germline. After removal of 6 bases from V and 3 bases from J, the junction contained 8 bases not matched to a gene. The CDR3 length is 15 residues. CDR3 nucleotides: TGTGCCAGCAGATCTGGGACTAGCGCCCACTACGAGCAGTACTTC. Residues: CASRSGTSAHYEQYF.